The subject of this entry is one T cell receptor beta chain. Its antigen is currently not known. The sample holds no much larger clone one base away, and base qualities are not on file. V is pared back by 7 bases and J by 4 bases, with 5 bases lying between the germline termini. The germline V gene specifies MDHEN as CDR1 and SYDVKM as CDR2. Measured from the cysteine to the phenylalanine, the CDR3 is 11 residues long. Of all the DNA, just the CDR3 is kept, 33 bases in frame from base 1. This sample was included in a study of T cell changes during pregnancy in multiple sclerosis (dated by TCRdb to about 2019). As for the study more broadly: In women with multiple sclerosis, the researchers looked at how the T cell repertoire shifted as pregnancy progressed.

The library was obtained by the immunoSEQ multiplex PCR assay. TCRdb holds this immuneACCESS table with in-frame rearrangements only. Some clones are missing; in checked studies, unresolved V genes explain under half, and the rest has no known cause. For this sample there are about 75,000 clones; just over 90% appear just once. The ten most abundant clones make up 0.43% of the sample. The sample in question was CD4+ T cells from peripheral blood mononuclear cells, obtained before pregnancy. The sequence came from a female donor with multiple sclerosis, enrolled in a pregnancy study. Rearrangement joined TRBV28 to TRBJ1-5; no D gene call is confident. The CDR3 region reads CASTMNQPQHF. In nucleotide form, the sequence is TGTGCCAGCACCATGAATCAGCCCCAGCATTTT.